This TCR beta chain was captured in a study of T cells in Graves' hyperthyroidism and ophthalmopathy. Findings of the study overall: Ophthalmopathy was identified by the model a median approximately six months ahead of onset. Separation of ophthalmopathy from stable hyperthyroidism was achieved by a 13 V-J model. Peripheral blood also featured most of the thyroid clonotypes expanded above 0.001.

Regions amplified from RNA transcripts were the TCR beta CDR3 regions. An initial round of RT-PCR targeting the TCR CDR3 relied on the HTBI primer set. TCRdb re-derived calls from the multiplex PCR reads in MiXCR, one entry per CDR3 protein. The sample includes 350,000 to 450,000 distinct CDR3 sequences, about 14% of them seen just once. At least ten counts were recorded for this clonotype. Its antigen is not identified. V shed 1 base, J shed 4 bases, and the junction held 5 bases outside the gene matches. The CDR3 totals 15 residues. Germline V gene data show CDR1 as SGHRS and CDR2 as YFSETQ. Sequenced: blood. This rearrangement joins TRBV5-1 to TRBJ2-7; TRBD2 matches 10 bases. This TCR came from a man over 45 with Graves' ophthalmopathy. CDR3 sequence reads: CASSLLLAGEYEQYF. Here the CDR3 DNA reads TGCGCCAGCAGCTTGCTCCTAGCGGGAGAATACGAGCAGTACTTC.